This is a list of T cell receptor beta chains from one sample in a study of OX40 agonist ivuxolimab in advanced cancers. Profiling relied on immunoSEQ multiplex PCR, and the TCRdb table lists in-frame clones only, not all of them. The sample consists of some 69,000 clones, more than 70% of them appearing once. The sequencing here drew on CD4+ or CD8+ T cells sorted from blood, taken in a trial of the OX40 agonist ivuxolimab. These receptor sequences come from an adult with an advanced solid tumor such as melanoma, head and neck, liver or kidney cancer. CDR3s include the opening cysteine and the closing phenylalanine or tryptophan. The D gene is left open where the match is weak. Only part of the rows carry a size: once, few, many, or a class if the clone is expanded.

v_call	clone_size	j_call	d_call	cdr3_nt	cdr3_aa
TRBV19	.	TRBJ1-1	.	TGTGCCAGTAGTTCGTACGTGTCCTTAGGCACTGAAGCTTTCTTT	CASSSYVSLGTEAFF
TRBV29-1	.	TRBJ2-2	TRBD2	TGCAGCACTAGGACTAGCGGGAGTAACACCGGGGAGCTGTTTTTT	CSTRTSGSNTGELFF
TRBV9	.	TRBJ2-1	.	TGTGCCAGCAGCGTAGCCACGGGGACTTACAATGAGCAGTTCTTC	CASSVATGTYNEQFF
TRBV4-1	.	TRBJ1-1	.	TGCGCCAGCAGCCTTACCCTGGGGAGGACTGAAGCTTTCTTT	CASSLTLGRTEAFF
TRBV7-9	.	TRBJ1-2	.	TGTGCCAGCAGCTCAGGAGCCCTCGGGCATGGCTACACCTTC	CASSSGALGHGYTF
TRBV5-8	.	TRBJ1-5	.	TGTGCCAGCAGCTTGGGTACAGTACCGGATAGCAATCAGCCCCAGCATTTT	CASSLGTVPDSNQPQHF
TRBV18	.	TRBJ2-5	.	TGTGCCAGCTCACCACCTGGCAGTCACCAAGAGACCCAGTACTTC	CASSPPGSHQETQYF
TRBV27	once	TRBJ1-1	.	TGTGCCAGCAGCCGGTACACTGAAGCTTTCTTT	CASSRYTEAFF
TRBV7-2	.	TRBJ2-2	.	TGTGCCAGCAGCTTAGCGGGAGGGAACACCGGGGAGCTGTTTTTT	CASSLAGGNTGELFF
TRBV28	.	TRBJ2-1	.	TGTGCCAGCAGCCCCTTAGGGGGGACCAATGAGCAGTTCTTC	CASSPLGGTNEQFF
TRBV5-1	.	TRBJ1-1	.	TGCGCCAGCAGCTTGCCTGGGGTAGGGGGAAGCACTGAAGCTTTCTTT	CASSLPGVGGSTEAFF
TRBV5-4	.	TRBJ1-1	TRBD1	TGTGCCAGCAGCTCGGGACAGGGGGCGATGAACACTGAAGCTTTCTTT	CASSSGQGAMNTEAFF
TRBV19	once	TRBJ2-1	TRBD2	TGTGCCAGTAGTACATCCCCCCCCGGCGGGAGAGTCTACAATGAGCAGTTCTTC	CASSTSPPGGRVYNEQFF
TRBV7-9	.	TRBJ2-1	.	TGTGCCAGCAGCACCAGGACTTGGGGCAATGAGCAGTTCTTC	CASSTRTWGNEQFF
TRBV28	.	TRBJ2-7	.	TGTGCCAGCAGTTTAAGGGGGACGGCCTCCTACGAGCAGTACTTC	CASSLRGTASYEQYF
TRBV4-1	.	TRBJ1-5	.	TGCGCCAGCAGCCAAGATTACGGCCAGGGGTTTCAGCCCCAGCATTTT	CASSQDYGQGFQPQHF
TRBV9	.	TRBJ2-1	TRBD2	TGTGCCAGCAGCGTAGTCCTAGCGGGAGGCAATGAGCAGTTCTTC	CASSVVLAGGNEQFF
TRBV7-2	.	TRBJ1-3	.	TGTGCCAGCAGCTTAGAGGTGGCTGCGAGCAGTAACACCATATATTTT	CASSLEVAASSNTIYF
TRBV10-3	.	TRBJ1-1	TRBD1	TGTGCCATCAGTGATGAGGGACAGGGAAACACTGAAGCTTTCTTT	CAISDEGQGNTEAFF
TRBV28	.	TRBJ2-7	.	TGTGCCAGCTTAAGTGGGGGAAAGTACGAGCAGTACTTC	CASLSGGKYEQYF
TRBV6-1	.	TRBJ2-7	TRBD1	TGTGCCAGCAGTGAAAAGGGAGACAGGGGCACGAGTGAGCAGTACTTC	CASSEKGDRGTSEQYF
TRBV14	.	TRBJ2-1	TRBD2	TGTGCCAGCAGCCAGGGTATCGCCGGGACTAGCGGGAAATTCAATGAGCAGTTCTTC	CASSQGIAGTSGKFNEQFF
TRBV28	once	TRBJ2-7	.	TGTGCCAGCCTTACCACTAGCAGTTACGAGCAGTACTTC	CASLTTSSYEQYF
TRBV10-2	.	TRBJ2-3	.	TGCGCCAGCAGTGAGTCCCAATGGCGAGATACGCAGTATTTT	CASSESQWRDTQYF
TRBV9	.	TRBJ2-7	.	TGTGCCAGCAGCGTAGATGGCGGACCCTCCTACGAGCAGTACTTC	CASSVDGGPSYEQYF
TRBV30	.	TRBJ1-3	.	TGTGCCTGGAGTGTAAGCCTCCTCTCTGGAAACACCATATATTTT	CAWSVSLLSGNTIYF
TRBV5-1	few	TRBJ2-1	.	TGCGCCAGCAGCTTCTCAACAGTTACCTCCTACAATGAGCAGTTCTTC	CASSFSTVTSYNEQFF
TRBV19	.	TRBJ1-5	TRBD1	TGTGCCAGTACCGTATCTTTGGACAGGCCTCAAACGGCCCAGCATTTT	CASTVSLDRPQTAQHF
TRBV7-6	.	TRBJ1-4	TRBD1	TGTGCCAGCAGCGACTTAGCTGGGACAGATGAAAAACTGTTTTTT	CASSDLAGTDEKLFF
TRBV21-1	.	TRBJ1-3	.	TGTGCCAGCAGCAAATTCTCAGGGGAGTACTCTGGAAACACCATATATTTT	CASSKFSGEYSGNTIYF
TRBV7-9	.	TRBJ2-7	TRBD2	TGTGCCAGCAGCCTAACCGGGACTAGCGGCTACGAGCAGTACTTC	CASSLTGTSGYEQYF
TRBV6-5	.	TRBJ1-1	.	TGTGCCAGCAGCCTAAGAGGGGAGAACACTGAAGCTTTCTTT	CASSLRGENTEAFF
TRBV5-1	.	TRBJ2-2	.	TGCGCCAGCAGCTTGGTTGGAAGAGGGAACACCGGGGAGCTGTTTTTT	CASSLVGRGNTGELFF
TRBV7-3	once	TRBJ1-1	TRBD1	TGTGCCAGCAGCTTAATGGGACAGGGCGGCACTGAAGCTTTCTTT	CASSLMGQGGTEAFF
TRBV5-1	few	TRBJ1-2	.	TGCGCCAGCAGCTCGTCCACAGGGAACTATGGCTACACCTTC	CASSSSTGNYGYTF
TRBV20-1	few	TRBJ1-1	.	TGCAGCACAAAATTGAACACTGAAGCTTTCTTT	CSTKLNTEAFF
TRBV19	.	TRBJ1-2	.	TGTGCCAGTAGTATGGATGGGGGTTTTAACTATGGCTACACCTTC	CASSMDGGFNYGYTF
TRBV6-1	few	TRBJ2-3	TRBD2	TGTGCCACCAGAGCGGGGGAGGATAGAGATACGCAGTATTTT	CATRAGEDRDTQYF
TRBV7-9	.	TRBJ2-5	TRBD2	TGTGCCAGCAGCTTAGGGACTAGCGGGAGGTGGGAGACCCAGTACTTC	CASSLGTSGRWETQYF
TRBV5-1	.	TRBJ2-1	.	TGCGCCAGCAATCCTGGGGGGGCCATACAGTTCTTC	CASNPGGAIQFF
TRBV7-2	.	TRBJ2-1	.	TGTGCCAGTGCCGCGGGCTCCTACAATGAGCAGTTCTTC	CASAAGSYNEQFF
TRBV18	.	TRBJ1-2	.	TGTGCCAGCTCACCACTCCCAGCGGCACAAAACCACTATGGCTACACCTTC	CASSPLPAAQNHYGYTF
TRBV19	.	TRBJ2-1	TRBD2	TGTGCCAGTAGTATCACTAGCGGAACTTACAATGAGCAGTTCTTC	CASSITSGTYNEQFF
TRBV5-5	.	TRBJ1-3	.	TGTGCCAGCAGCTTGCTACAGGGCCAACGAAACACCATATATTTT	CASSLLQGQRNTIYF
TRBV5-1	.	TRBJ1-5	.	TGCGCCAGCAGCTTGGACAACAATCAGCCCCAGCATTTT	CASSLDNNQPQHF
TRBV7-9	.	TRBJ2-1	TRBD1	TGTGCCAGCAGCTCGACAGGGGGTTCCTACAATGAGCAGTTCTTC	CASSSTGGSYNEQFF
TRBV28	.	TRBJ2-7	TRBD1	TGTGCCAGCAGTTCTTACAGGGGTTACGAGCAGTACTTC	CASSSYRGYEQYF
TRBV7-8	.	TRBJ2-7	.	TGTGCCAGCAGCCCCCGGGGACGGGCGATCTACGAGCAGTACTTC	CASSPRGRAIYEQYF
TRBV5-4	.	TRBJ2-7	TRBD1	TGTGCCAGCAGCTTAGGAGGACAGGGGTCCCACGAGCAGTACTTC	CASSLGGQGSHEQYF
TRBV5-1	.	TRBJ1-4	.	TGCGCCAGCAGCTTGATTGGGGGGAGTGAAAAACTGTTTTTT	CASSLIGGSEKLFF
TRBV5-1	.	TRBJ2-2	.	TGCGCCAGCAGCTTGGACGGCTCCGGGGAGCTGTTTTTT	CASSLDGSGELFF
TRBV9	.	TRBJ1-2	.	TGTGCCAGCAGCGAAAGGGGGGTTTACTATGGCTACACCTTC	CASSERGVYYGYTF
TRBV9	.	TRBJ1-4	TRBD1	TGTGCCAGCAGCACCCAGACAGGGTATAATGAAAAACTGTTTTTT	CASSTQTGYNEKLFF
TRBV28	few	TRBJ1-1	TRBD1	TGTGCCAGCAGTCCCCGCAGGGGGCGTAACACTGAAGCTTTCTTT	CASSPRRGRNTEAFF
TRBV6-5	.	TRBJ1-2	.	TGTGCCAGCAGTTACGACAGTTACTATGGCTACACCTTC	CASSYDSYYGYTF
TRBV6-1	.	TRBJ2-5	.	TGTGCCAGCAGTACCCAGACAGTACAAGAGACCCAGTACTTC	CASSTQTVQETQYF
TRBV6-5	.	TRBJ2-3	.	TGTGCCAGCAGTTACTCGCGGCAGGGTACAGATACGCAGTATTTT	CASSYSRQGTDTQYF